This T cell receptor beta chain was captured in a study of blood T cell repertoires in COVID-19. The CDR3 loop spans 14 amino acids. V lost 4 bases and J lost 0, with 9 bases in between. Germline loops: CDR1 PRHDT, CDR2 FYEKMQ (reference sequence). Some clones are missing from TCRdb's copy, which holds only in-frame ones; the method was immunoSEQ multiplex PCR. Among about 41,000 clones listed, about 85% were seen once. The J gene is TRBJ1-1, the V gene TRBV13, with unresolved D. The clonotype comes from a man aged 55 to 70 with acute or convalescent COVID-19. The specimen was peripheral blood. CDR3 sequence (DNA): TGTGCCAGCAGCTCACGATCGGTGAACACTGAAGCTTTCTTT. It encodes CASSSRSVNTEAFF. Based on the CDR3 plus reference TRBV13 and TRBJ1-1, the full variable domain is AAGVIQSPRHLIKEKRETATLKCYPIPRHDTVYWYQQGPGQDPQFLISFYEKMQSDKGSIPDRFSAQQFSDYHSELNMSSLELGDSALYFCASSSRSVNTEAFFGQGTRLTVV.